This T cell receptor (beta chain) was documented in a study of T cell changes during pregnancy in multiple sclerosis. Trimming removed 3 bases from V and 4 bases from J; junction bases left unmatched: 8. The CDR3 has 16 amino acids. Germline values: CDR1 MGHRA, CDR2 YSYEKL. The method was immunoSEQ multiplex PCR; TCRdb's version includes in-frame clones alone and lacks a portion of them. The sample holds approximately 58,000 clones, roughly 90% seen once. The source of this sequence is a female donor with multiple sclerosis, enrolled in a pregnancy study. The chain employs TRBV4-1 and TRBJ1-3, with 8 bases matching TRBD1. Source: peripheral blood, taken in the second trimester of pregnancy. CDR3 in DNA: TGCGCCAGCAGCCAGGGCATACAGGGGGGAGGAAACACCATATATTTT. Protein: CASSQGIQGGGNTIYF.